One and the same sample provided the 10 T cell receptor beta chains below, sequenced in a study of CD8 T cells in ankylosing spondylitis. Findings of the study overall: A TCR beta motif of several highly homologous variants seemed to mark ankylosing spondylitis blood.

One entry per CDR3 protein, called by TCRdb with MiXCR from the 5' RACE reads. The data contain fewer than 550,000 distinct CDR3 sequences, under 5.5% of them singletons. Their antigens are not known. The sequenced material came from blood, either unsorted or a sorted T cell fraction (not recorded which). The receptors here all came from a male donor with ankylosing spondylitis.

This clonotype was counted a few times. Here the CDR3 reads CASSPPDSRRGNEQFF. The DNA of the CDR3 is TGTGCCAGCTCACCACCGGACAGCCGACGGGGGAATGAGCAGTTCTTC. The J gene is TRBJ2-1, the V gene TRBV18; either TRBD1 or TRBD2 may supply D (6 bases each). The germline V gene has CDR1 KGHSH and CDR2 LQKENI. V lost 0 bases, J lost 7 bases, and 16 bases lay in between. The CDR3 spans 16 residues.

This clonotype was counted many times. CDR3 DNA: TGCGCCAGCAGCCGAGGTCAGGGTCCCACAGATACGCAGTATTTT. This codes for CASSRGQGPTDTQYF. The chain has TRBV4-3 and TRBJ2-3; D possibly corresponds to TRBD1 (5 bases). CDR1 and CDR2 from the germline V gene are LGHNA and YSLEER. The CDR3 is made up of 15 amino acids. Trimming left V 4 bases short and J 2 bases short, with 13 bases between.

This clonotype occurred many times. J is TRBJ1-1 and V is TRBV6-5; 7 nucleotides line up with TRBD1. Losses at the gene ends were 2 bases for V and 7 bases for J; bases not matched to a gene: 7. The CDR3 runs 14 residues. CDR1 and CDR2 (germline): MNHEY, SVGAGI. In DNA, the CDR3 is TGTGCCAGCAGTTACACATTAGGGACAGATGAAGCTTTCTTT. Translation: CASSYTLGTDEAFF.

At least ten counts were recorded for this clonotype. This CDR3 is CASSTSPHRGRHEQYF. CDR3 bases: TGTGCCAGCAGCACTAGCCCCCACAGGGGGCGGCACGAGCAGTACTTC. This rearrangement joins TRBV7-9 to TRBJ2-7, with TRBD1 matching over 9 bases. The length of the CDR3 is 16 residues. Germline CDR1 SEHNR, CDR2 FQNEAQ (reference sequence). Germline trimming cut 5 bases from V and 5 bases from J; bases unmatched to any gene: 13. The whole variable domain, filled in from reference TRBV7-9 and TRBJ2-7, reads DTGVSQNPRHKITKRGQNVTFRCDPISEHNRLYWYRQTLGQGPEFLTYFQNEAQLEKSRLLSDRFSAERPKGSFSTLEIQRTEQGDSAMYLCASSTSPHRGRHEQYFGPGTRLTVT.

This clonotype was recorded at least ten times. The chain is built from TRBV29-1 and TRBJ1-1; TRBD1 aligns across 11 bases. The trim removed 6 bases at V and 10 bases at J, leaving 7 bases unmatched. CDR1 is SQVTM, CDR2 ANQGSEA, per germline. The CDR3 has 12 residues. The CDR3: CSVTGTGGRAFF. The CDR3 DNA is TGCAGCGTAACCGGGACAGGGGGTCGAGCTTTCTTT.

There are a few counts of this clonotype. This sequence joins TRBV12-3 or TRBV12-4 and TRBJ2-1, with a weak D call TRBD2 (6 bases). V lost 3 bases and J 6 bases, leaving 15 bases between the germline ends. CDR3 length: 15 amino acids. CDR3: CASSFQLATVNEQFF. For the CDR3, the DNA is TGTGCCAGCAGTTTTCAGCTAGCGACCGTCAATGAGCAGTTCTTC.

The chain uses TRBV7-2 and TRBJ2-7; D uncertain. V was trimmed by 3 bases and J by 7 bases, leaving 13 bases between them. The CDR3 spans 13 residues. Germline CDR1 and CDR2: SGHTA and FQGNSA. CDR3 sequence reads: CASSFTLLVEQYF. The CDR3 DNA reads TGTGCCAGCAGCTTTACCCTGCTCGTAGAGCAGTACTTC.

This clonotype appeared many times. The rearrangement uses TRBV10-3 and TRBJ1-1; 7 bases match TRBD1. J was trimmed by 6 bases and V by 11 bases; bases with no gene match: 6. Germline V gives CDR1 ENHRY, CDR2 SYGVKD. CDR3 length: 11 residues. The CDR3: CAVGTAAEAFF. DNA for the CDR3: TGTGCCGTCGGGACAGCAGCTGAAGCTTTCTTT.

This clonotype appeared many times. This chain joins TRBV20-1 and TRBJ1-1; 7 bases agree with TRBD1. The CDR3 runs to 11 residues. The V and J ends lost 3 bases and 10 bases, in that order; junction bases with no gene match: 5. The V gene's germline CDR1 is DFQATT and CDR2 SNEGSKA (reference sequence). CDR3 loop: CSARDRTIAFF. The CDR3 bases are TGCAGTGCTAGGGACAGGACGATAGCTTTCTTT.

This clonotype was seen repeatedly, ten times or more. The J gene is TRBJ2-4, the V gene TRBV25-1; TRBD1 is a possible D gene (5 bases). Germline V lookup: CDR1 MGHDK, CDR2 SYGVNS. The CDR3 is 14 residues long. V was shortened by 6 bases and J by 2 bases, with 11 bases between the two germline ends. The CDR3 DNA is TGTGCCAGCAGGGGGCGGCGGCCCAAAAACATTCAGTACTTC. This encodes CASRGRRPKNIQYF.